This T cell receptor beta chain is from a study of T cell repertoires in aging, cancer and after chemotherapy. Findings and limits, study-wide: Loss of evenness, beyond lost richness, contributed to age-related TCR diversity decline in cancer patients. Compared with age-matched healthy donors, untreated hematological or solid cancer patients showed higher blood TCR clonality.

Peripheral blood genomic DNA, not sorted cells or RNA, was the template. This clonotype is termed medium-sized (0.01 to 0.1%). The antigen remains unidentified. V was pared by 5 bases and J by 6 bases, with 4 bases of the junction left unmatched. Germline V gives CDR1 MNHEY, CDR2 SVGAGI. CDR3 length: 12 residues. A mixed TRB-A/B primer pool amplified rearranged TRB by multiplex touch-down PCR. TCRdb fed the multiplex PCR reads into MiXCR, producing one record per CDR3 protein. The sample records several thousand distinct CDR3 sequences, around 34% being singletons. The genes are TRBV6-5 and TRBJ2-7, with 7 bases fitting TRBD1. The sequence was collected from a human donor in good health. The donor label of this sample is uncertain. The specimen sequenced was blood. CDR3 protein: CASSVTGAEQYF. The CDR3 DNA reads TGTGCCAGCAGTGTAACAGGGGCCGAGCAGTACTTC.